Listed below are T cell receptor beta chains from one sample, sequenced in a study of identical twins. TCRdb reanalysed the 5' RACE reads using MiXCR and keeps one entry per CDR3 protein. Of some 500,000 distinct CDR3 sequences listed, roughly 21% are singletons. These data also featured in a second study, about T cells expressing NK-cell markers.

Sequencing was performed on CD4+ T cells sorted from blood. These receptors were taken from a young woman in good health. CDR3s include the opening cysteine and the closing phenylalanine or tryptophan. D genes are given only for firm matches. Rows may omit the clone size; those that give it use once, few, many or a size class.

J gene	D gene	CDR3 length	V gene	clone size	CDR3 protein	CDR3 DNA
TRBJ2-1	NA	17	TRBV18	NA	CASSPPLAARSYNEQFF	TGTGCCAGCTCACCTCCGCTGGCAGCAAGGTCCTACAATGAGCAGTTCTTC
TRBJ1-1	NA	13	TRBV6-5	few	CASSYSRKSEAFF	TGTGCCAGCAGTTACTCCAGGAAGTCTGAAGCTTTCTTT
TRBJ1-5	TRBD1	15	TRBV28	NA	CASRGYGTGYQPQHF	TGTGCCAGCAGGGGATATGGGACAGGGTATCAGCCCCAGCATTTT
TRBJ2-1	NA	14	TRBV29-1	many	CSVEVGGIGGEQFF	TGCAGCGTTGAAGTAGGGGGGATTGGGGGTGAGCAGTTCTTC
TRBJ1-4	NA	13	TRBV6-4	few	CASSDSEVPRLFF	TGTGCCAGCAGTGACTCGGAGGTCCCGAGACTGTTTTTT
TRBJ2-5	NA	13	TRBV5-1	NA	CASSLGETETQYF	TGCGCCAGCAGCTTGGGGGAAACGGAGACCCAGTACTTC
TRBJ1-1	NA	9	TRBV29-1	few	CSVGSEAFF	TGCAGCGTTGGTTCTGAAGCTTTCTTT
TRBJ1-5	NA	16	TRBV10-3	NA	CAISELGAGNGQPQHF	TGTGCCATCAGTGAGCTAGGGGCAGGGAATGGACAGCCCCAGCATTTT
TRBJ2-1	NA	14	TRBV7-2	many	CASSARSSYNEQFF	TGTGCCAGCAGCGCGAGGAGCTCCTACAATGAGCAGTTCTTC
TRBJ2-3	NA	13	TRBV20-1	few	CSARGLEADTQYF	TGCAGTGCTAGAGGACTAGAGGCAGATACGCAGTATTTT
TRBJ2-3	TRBD1	18	TRBV18	many	CASSRDRPGHLSTDTQYF	TGTGCCAGCTCGCGGGACAGGCCGGGCCACCTAAGCACAGATACGCAGTATTTT
TRBJ2-7	NA	16	TRBV27	NA	CASSPYPRAGSYEQYF	TGTGCCAGCAGCCCCTACCCCCGGGCCGGATCCTACGAGCAGTACTTC
TRBJ2-6	NA	14	TRBV12-3/TRBV12-4	many	CASSTISGANVLTF	TGTGCCAGCAGCACAATCTCTGGGGCCAACGTCCTGACTTTC
TRBJ2-2	NA	15	TRBV7-9	NA	CASSWGASVTGELFF	TGTGCCAGCAGCTGGGGAGCTAGCGTTACCGGGGAGCTGTTTTTT
TRBJ2-2	NA	15	TRBV5-8	NA	CASSVDRRYTGELFF	TGTGCCAGCAGCGTAGACAGGAGGTACACCGGGGAGCTGTTTTTT
TRBJ2-3	NA	14	TRBV7-8	NA	CASSPWLLADTQYF	TGTGCCAGCAGCCCCTGGCTACTAGCCGATACGCAGTATTTT
TRBJ2-5	TRBD2	14	TRBV20-1	NA	CSARDLGGLGTQYF	TGCAGTGCTAGAGATCTGGGAGGGCTAGGGACCCAGTACTTC
TRBJ2-2	NA	15	TRBV9	few	CASSAGPTNTGELFF	TGTGCCAGCAGCGCGGGGCCTACGAACACCGGGGAGCTGTTTTTT
TRBJ2-3	NA	13	TRBV27	few	CASSLPSYRRQYF	TGTGCCAGCAGTTTACCTTCCTACCGTAGGCAGTATTTT
TRBJ1-1	NA	13	TRBV10-3	few	CAISAATNTEAFF	TGTGCCATCAGTGCGGCGACCAACACTGAAGCTTTCTTT
TRBJ2-7	NA	15	TRBV7-2	once	CASSPKTGSSYEQYF	TGTGCCAGCAGCCCAAAGACTGGGAGCTCCTACGAGCAGTACTTC
TRBJ2-1	TRBD1	15	TRBV24-1	few	CATSDPTGTGSEQFF	TGTGCCACCAGTGATCCGACCGGGACAGGGAGTGAGCAGTTCTTC
TRBJ1-5	TRBD1	14	TRBV29-1	NA	CSVQTGGPGQPQHF	TGCAGCGTTCAGACAGGGGGTCCGGGTCAGCCCCAGCATTTT
TRBJ2-1	TRBD2	16	TRBV3-1	few	CASSQGLTGGKNEQFF	TGTGCCAGCAGCCAAGGCCTGACGGGAGGGAAGAATGAGCAGTTCTTC
TRBJ2-5	NA	15	TRBV7-2	NA	CASSSNVLGRETQYF	TGTGCCAGCAGCTCAAACGTCCTAGGGCGGGAGACCCAGTACTTC
TRBJ2-3	NA	13	TRBV9	NA	CASSVVLGDTQYF	TGTGCCAGCAGCGTTGTGTTGGGAGATACGCAGTATTTT
TRBJ2-1	NA	14	TRBV20-1	NA	CSATPGAHYNEQFF	TGCAGTGCTACTCCGGGGGCTCATTACAATGAGCAGTTCTTC
TRBJ2-3	NA	15	TRBV12-3/TRBV12-4	NA	CASSLGTTQTGTQYF	TGTGCCAGCAGTTTAGGGACTACCCAAACGGGTACGCAGTATTTT
TRBJ1-2	NA	12	TRBV28	NA	CASSNENYGYTF	TGTGCCAGCAGTAACGAGAACTATGGCTACACCTTC
TRBJ1-2	NA	13	TRBV6-6	NA	CASSKTGRERTAF	TGTGCCAGCAGTAAAACCGGACGCGAAAGGACCGCCTTC
TRBJ2-1	TRBD1	15	TRBV2	NA	CASSLRDSLFDEQFF	TGTGCCAGCAGTCTCCGGGACAGCTTGTTCGATGAGCAGTTCTTC
TRBJ2-3	TRBD2	17	TRBV4-2	few	CASSQERAGRGADTQYF	TGTGCCAGCAGCCAAGAAAGGGCCGGCCGGGGGGCAGATACGCAGTATTTT
TRBJ2-1	NA	15	TRBV6-5	NA	CASSYGVTSSVEQFF	TGTGCCAGCAGTTACGGGGTTACTAGTTCGGTTGAGCAGTTCTTC
TRBJ2-2	NA	17	TRBV10-2	few	CASSENLNRVMTGELFF	TGCGCCAGCAGTGAGAATCTGAACAGGGTTATGACCGGGGAGCTGTTTTTT
TRBJ2-3	TRBD1	15	TRBV29-1	NA	CSVDGGTGNTDTQYF	TGCAGCGTTGATGGTGGGACAGGGAACACAGATACGCAGTATTTT
TRBJ2-4	NA	15	TRBV5-1	NA	CASSFSGLGKDIQYF	TGCGCCAGCAGCTTCTCCGGACTGGGCAAGGACATTCAGTACTTC
TRBJ2-3	TRBD1	12	TRBV20-1	NA	CCAHRGADTQYF	TGCTGTGCCCACAGGGGCGCAGATACGCAGTATTTT
TRBJ2-7	TRBD2	13	TRBV20-1	NA	CSARGLQTYEQYF	TGCAGTGCTAGGGGACTACAGACGTACGAGCAGTACTTC
TRBJ2-3	TRBD1	13	TRBV5-1	NA	CAIRGPDTDTQYF	TGCGCCATCAGGGGGCCTGACACAGATACGCAGTATTTT
TRBJ2-3	TRBD2	14	TRBV5-1	few	CASSSAGGEDTQYF	TGCGCCAGCAGCTCTGCGGGGGGGGAGGATACGCAGTATTTT
TRBJ1-1	TRBD1	15	TRBV7-9	NA	CASSGRQGGDTEAFF	TGTGCCAGCAGCGGACGACAGGGGGGGGACACTGAAGCTTTCTTT
TRBJ2-5	NA	12	TRBV20-1	few	CSARVSRETQYF	TGCAGTGCTAGAGTTTCTCGGGAGACCCAGTACTTC
TRBJ2-3	NA	14	TRBV2	few	CASSEAGGTDTQYF	TGTGCCAGCAGTGAAGCGGGAGGTACAGATACGCAGTATTTT
TRBJ2-5	NA	13	TRBV23-1	NA	CASRMSLVETQYF	TGCGCCAGCCGCATGTCACTAGTGGAGACCCAGTACTTC
TRBJ1-1	NA	11	TRBV20-1	NA	CSARSREKAFF	TGCAGTGCTAGGTCCAGGGAGAAAGCTTTCTTT